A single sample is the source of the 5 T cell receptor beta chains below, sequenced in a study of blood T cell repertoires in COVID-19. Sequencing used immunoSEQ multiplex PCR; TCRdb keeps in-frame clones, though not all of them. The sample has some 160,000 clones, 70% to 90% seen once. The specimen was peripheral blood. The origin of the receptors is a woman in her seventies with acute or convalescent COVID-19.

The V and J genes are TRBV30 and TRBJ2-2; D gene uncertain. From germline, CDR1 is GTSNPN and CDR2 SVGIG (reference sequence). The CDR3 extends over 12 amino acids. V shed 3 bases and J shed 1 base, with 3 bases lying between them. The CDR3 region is CAWRQNTGELFF. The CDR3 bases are TGTGCCTGGAGACAGAACACCGGGGAGCTGTTTTTT.

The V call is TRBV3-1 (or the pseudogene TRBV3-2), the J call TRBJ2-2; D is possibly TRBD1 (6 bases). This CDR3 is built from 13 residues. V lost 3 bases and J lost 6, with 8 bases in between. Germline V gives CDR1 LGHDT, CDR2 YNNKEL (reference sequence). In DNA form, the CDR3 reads TGTGCCAGCAGCCATACAGGGCCCGGGGAGCTGTTTTTT. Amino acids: CASSHTGPGELFF.

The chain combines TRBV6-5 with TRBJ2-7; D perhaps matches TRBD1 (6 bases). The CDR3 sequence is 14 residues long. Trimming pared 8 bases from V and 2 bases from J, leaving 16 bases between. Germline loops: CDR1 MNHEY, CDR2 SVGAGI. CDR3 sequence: CASVSPQGPYEQYF. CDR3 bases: TGTGCCAGCGTTTCCCCACAGGGTCCCTACGAGCAGTACTTC.

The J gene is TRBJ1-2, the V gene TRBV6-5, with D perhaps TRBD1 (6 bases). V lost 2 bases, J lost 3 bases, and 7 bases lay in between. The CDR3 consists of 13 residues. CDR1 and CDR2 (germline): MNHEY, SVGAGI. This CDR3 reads CASSYRTDYGYTF. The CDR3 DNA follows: TGTGCCAGCAGTTACCGGACAGACTATGGCTACACCTTC.

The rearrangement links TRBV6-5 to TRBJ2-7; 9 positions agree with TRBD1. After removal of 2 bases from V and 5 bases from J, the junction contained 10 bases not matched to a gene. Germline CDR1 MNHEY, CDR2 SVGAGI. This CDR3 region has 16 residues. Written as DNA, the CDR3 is TGTGCCAGCAGTTACCAAGGGTGGACAGGGGAGGACGAGCAGTACTTC. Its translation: CASSYQGWTGEDEQYF.